The entry below describes one T cell receptor beta chain. These data come from a study of T cell responses to AZD1222 COVID-19 vaccine. The method was immunoSEQ multiplex PCR; TCRdb's version includes in-frame clones alone and lacks a portion of them. The sample lists 120,000 or so clones; more than 80% were seen once. Deletions cut 5 bases from V and 5 bases from J, with 10 bases between. This CDR3 spans 12 amino acids. The germline CDR1 and CDR2 sequences are MNHEY and SMNVEV (reference sequence). The V call is TRBV27, the J call TRBJ2-7; D possibly matches TRBD1 or TRBD2 (5 bases each). This clonotype originated in an adult in good health. The sample was peripheral blood, taken on day 0 of AZD1222 vaccination. CDR3 region: CASSLGPNEQYF. Written as DNA, the CDR3 is TGTGCCAGCAGTCTGGGACCGAACGAGCAGTACTTC.